Shown below are 13 T cell receptor beta chains from a single sample sequenced in a study of blood T cell repertoires in COVID-19. Measured with immunoSEQ multiplex PCR; TCRdb has only the in-frame clones, and not every one. In the table there are a few hundred thousand clones, roughly 86% of which are singletons. The sequenced material came from peripheral blood. All receptors derive from a man younger than 30 with active or convalescent COVID-19.

The rearrangement links TRBV10-1 to TRBJ2-5; D possibly corresponds to TRBD2 (5 bases). CDR3 length: 14 residues. Trimming took 2 bases from V and 6 from J, leaving 13 bases between them. Germline CDR1 reads WNHNN; CDR2 reads SYGVQD (reference sequence). CDR3 amino acids: CASSESGSVKTQYF. CDR3 in DNA: TGCGCCAGCAGTGAGAGCGGCAGCGTGAAGACCCAGTACTTC.

V is TRBV12-5 and J is TRBJ2-7; unclear D gene. This CDR3 is built from 14 residues. The germline V and J ends were trimmed by 5 bases and 2 bases, with 13 bases remaining between them. Germline V lookup: CDR1 LGHNT, CDR2 FRNRAP. CDR3 amino acids: CASGLGHGTYEQYF. The CDR3 DNA sequence: TGTGCTAGTGGTCTTGGGCACGGAACCTACGAGCAGTACTTC.

This sequence joins TRBV4-1 and TRBJ1-4; 7 positions match TRBD1. V shed 4 bases, J shed 7 bases, and the junction held 12 bases outside the gene matches. Looked up from germline, CDR1 is MGHRA and CDR2 is YSYEKL. This CDR3 region has 16 residues. The CDR3 sequence: CASSRPMTGSSEKLFF. CDR3 in DNA: TGCGCCAGCAGCCGCCCAATGACAGGGTCTAGTGAAAAACTGTTTTTT.

This chain links TRBV13 with TRBJ2-3, with D possibly TRBD1 on 7 matching bases. The V and J ends lost 4 bases and 4 bases respectively, with 15 bases between them. Germline values: CDR1 PRHDT, CDR2 FYEKMQ (reference sequence). The CDR3 sequence is 15 residues long. The CDR3 region is CASSSPGGPPDTQYF. CDR3 nucleotide sequence: TGTGCCAGCAGCTCCCCAGGGGGGCCTCCAGATACGCAGTATTTT.

This clone was counted between two and nine times. V usage is TRBV10-3 and J usage is TRBJ2-3; D is ambiguous. Germline CDR1 is ENHRY and CDR2 is SYGVKD. V was pared by 0 bases and J by 0 bases, with 10 bases between. The CDR3 is 16 amino acids. The CDR3 region has the DNA TGTGCCATCAGTGAGTCCCCGCCAACTAGCACAGATACGCAGTATTTT. It is translated as CAISESPPTSTDTQYF.

This rearrangement joins TRBV19 to TRBJ1-5; no definite D call. The germline V and J ends were trimmed by 0 bases and 10 bases, with 13 bases remaining between them. Germline V gene lookup returns CDR1 LNHDA and CDR2 SQIVND (reference sequence). The length of the CDR3 is 14 residues. DNA of the CDR3: TGTGCCAGTAGTATAGATTCGAGGTTCGAACCCCAGCATTTT. Amino acids: CASSIDSRFEPQHF.

CDR3 DNA: TGTGCCAGCAGCTCTGCGCGTGAGGTCGGAAACACCATATATTTT. It codes for CASSSAREVGNTIYF. V is TRBV5-4 and J is TRBJ1-3, with D uncertain. The germline V gene encodes CDR1 SGHNT and CDR2 YYREEE (reference sequence). Trimming took 3 bases from V and 4 from J, leaving 14 bases between them. There are 15 residues in the CDR3.

J is TRBJ1-2 and V is TRBV10-3, with 10 bases that match TRBD1. J gave up 5 bases and V 6 bases, and 12 bases lay outside the gene matches. CDR3 size: 16 residues. Germline assignment: CDR1 ENHRY and CDR2 SYGVKD. The CDR3 here is CAIRTTGQGLIYGYTF. For the CDR3, the DNA is TGTGCCATCAGAACAACGGGACAGGGGCTGATTTATGGCTACACCTTC.

This clone was recorded once. The chain has TRBV6-6 and TRBJ1-1, with TRBD1 as a possible D gene (5 bases). The CDR3 loop spans 12 amino acids. In germline, CDR1 is MNHNY, CDR2 SVGAGI (reference sequence). The V end was cut by 5 bases, the J end by 11 bases, with 15 bases between. CDR3 loop: CASSTSGGWAFF. CDR3 DNA sequence: TGTGCCAGCAGTACCTCGGGGGGTTGGGCTTTCTTT.

The rearrangement links TRBV13 to TRBJ1-3; tentatively, D is TRBD1 (6 bases). With 4 bases removed from V and 0 bases from J, the gap between germline ends came to 13 bases. In germline, CDR1 is PRHDT, CDR2 FYEKMQ (reference sequence). The CDR3 loop spans 16 amino acids. The CDR3 sequence: CASSSRQARSGNTIYF. CDR3 DNA: TGTGCCAGCAGCTCCCGACAGGCCCGCTCTGGAAACACCATATATTTT. Looking up the rest from reference TRBV13 and TRBJ1-3 gives the full variable domain: AAGVIQSPRHLIKEKRETATLKCYPIPRHDTVYWYQQGPGQDPQFLISFYEKMQSDKGSIPDRFSAQQFSDYHSELNMSSLELGDSALYFCASSSRQARSGNTIYFGEGSWLTVV.

The rearrangement joins TRBV9 to TRBJ1-1; tentatively, D is TRBD1 (6 bases). CDR3 length equals 15 residues. V lost 1 base to trimming and J lost 4 bases, with 14 bases between them. Germline CDR1 and CDR2: SGDLS and YYNGEE. The CDR3 region is CASSVSTGYGTEAFF. CDR3 DNA sequence: TGTGCCAGCAGCGTAAGTACAGGGTACGGCACTGAAGCTTTCTTT. Drawing the rest from reference TRBV9 and TRBJ1-1, the complete variable domain is DSGVTQTPKHLITATGQRVTLRCSPRSGDLSVYWYQQSLDQGLQFLIQYYNGEERAKGNILERFSAQQFPDLHSELNLSSLELGDSALYFCASSVSTGYGTEAFFGQGTRLTVV.

This clone was seen only once. The chain combines TRBV25-1 with TRBJ1-3; D is ambiguous. V lost 6 bases and J lost 4, with 10 bases in between. Germline loops: CDR1 MGHDK, CDR2 SYGVNS. The CDR3 consists of 13 residues. This chain's CDR3 is CASSQSGGNTIYF. The CDR3 DNA reads as TGTGCCAGCAGCCAGTCGGGGGGAAACACCATATATTTT.

This chain connects TRBV6-5 to TRBJ2-7, with 8 bases aligning to TRBD1. Germline trimming cut 6 bases from V and 3 bases from J; bases unmatched to any gene: 7. The germline gives CDR1 MNHEY, CDR2 SVGAGI. The CDR3 contains 14 residues. The CDR3 here is CASRTGTGLYEQYF. The DNA for the CDR3 is TGTGCCAGCAGGACCGGGACAGGACTCTACGAGCAGTACTTC.